These 20 T cell receptor beta chains were all obtained from the same sample, sequenced in a study of cytomegalovirus exposure and HLA in healthy donors. Primers: 60 Vbeta forward and 13 Jbeta reverse. The protocol was immunoSEQ multiplex PCR, while the TCRdb copy is restricted to in-frame clones and leaves out a portion. Seen here are over 150,000 clones, 75% to 90% observed once, and the top ten hold 2.3%. What was sequenced was PBMCs. The source of these receptors is a male donor in good health and CMV-seronegative.

There are a few counts of this clone. The chain employs TRBV5-1 and TRBJ2-3; a possible D gene is TRBD2 (6 bases). The V end was cut by 6 bases, the J end by 1 base, with 15 bases between. The CDR3 is 15 amino acids. Germline V lookup: CDR1 SGHRS, CDR2 YFSETQ. The CDR3 loop is CASTLRGSGTDTQYF. The CDR3 DNA is TGCGCCAGCACCCTCCGGGGGTCGGGCACAGATACGCAGTATTTT.

The chain has TRBV9 and TRBJ2-1; maybe TRBD2 (5 bases). The germline V and J ends were trimmed by 4 bases and 10 bases, with 15 bases remaining between them. The germline V gene encodes CDR1 SGDLS and CDR2 YYNGEE. CDR3 size: 13 residues. CDR3 nucleotide sequence: TGTGCCAGCAGCCCGACGGGGTTTCAGGAGCAGTTCTTC. This codes for CASSPTGFQEQFF.

The genes are TRBV11-2 and TRBJ2-1; D remains ambiguous. V gave up 6 bases and J gave up 9 bases, with 12 bases separating them. The CDR3 is 12 amino acids. Germline lookup yields CDR1 SGHAT and CDR2 FQNNGV. The CDR3 DNA reads TGTGCCAGCAGTAGCCAGTTTACTGAGCAGTTCTTC. Its translation: CASSSQFTEQFF.

The V call is TRBV7-9, the J call TRBJ2-4; 10 bases are shared with TRBD2. With 9 bases clipped from V and 0 bases from J, the junction kept 5 bases outside the gene matches. CDR3 size: 15 residues. Per the germline V gene, CDR1 is SEHNR and CDR2 is FQNEAQ (reference sequence). CDR3 protein: CASGLADSAKNIQYF. The CDR3 DNA follows: TGTGCCAGTGGACTAGCGGACTCAGCCAAAAACATTCAGTACTTC.

The table lists this clone with a count of one. This chain connects TRBV7-9 to TRBJ1-2; 11 bases fit TRBD1. The CDR3 sequence is 14 residues long. Germline lookup yields CDR1 SEHNR and CDR2 FQNEAQ (reference sequence). J gave up 4 bases and V 5 bases, and 3 bases lay outside the gene matches. The CDR3 reads CASSRTGGGYGYTF. As DNA, the CDR3 is TGTGCCAGCAGCCGGACAGGGGGCGGCTATGGCTACACCTTC.

The chain recombines TRBV27 with TRBJ1-2, with 9 nucleotides matching TRBD1. J was trimmed by 2 bases and V by 5 bases; bases with no gene match: 3. From germline, CDR1 is MNHEY and CDR2 SMNVEV (reference sequence). CDR3 length: 14 residues. The CDR3 bases are TGTGCCAGCAGTCGACAGGGGGGAAACTATGGCTACACCTTC. Translated, it gives CASSRQGGNYGYTF.

The gene calls are TRBV5-1 and TRBJ2-5; D is possibly TRBD1 (5 bases). V lost 0 bases, J lost 6 bases, and 15 bases lay in between. The length of the CDR3 is 15 residues. The germline V gene encodes CDR1 SGHRS and CDR2 YFSETQ. The CDR3 is CASSLEHPGMKTQYF. Written as DNA, the CDR3 is TGCGCCAGCAGCTTGGAACACCCAGGGATGAAGACCCAGTACTTC.

The chain recombines TRBV6-5 with TRBJ1-6; 7 positions match TRBD1. Germline CDR1 reads MNHEY; CDR2 reads SVGAGI. This CDR3 is built from 15 residues. V dropped 5 bases and J dropped 2; count of bases not matched to a gene: 3. The CDR3 region has the DNA TGTGCCAGCAGTACGGGACAGACCTATAATTCACCCCTCCACTTT. This gives the protein CASSTGQTYNSPLHF.

CDR3 loop: CASSLAIAGGAYEQFF. The CDR3 DNA sequence: TGTGCCAGCAGCTTAGCGATCGCGGGGGGAGCCTATGAGCAGTTCTTC. V is TRBV7-2 and J is TRBJ2-1; 8 bases fit TRBD2. The V segment lost 0 bases and the J segment 8 bases; nucleotides outside the gene matches: 9. CDR1 is SGHTA and CDR2 is FQGNSA in the germline V gene. The CDR3 runs to 16 residues.

The chain recombines TRBV18 with TRBJ2-7; 10 nucleotides line up with TRBD1. Germline V gives CDR1 KGHSH, CDR2 LQKENI. Losses at the gene ends were 4 bases for V and 0 bases for J; bases not matched to a gene: 3. The CDR3 has 15 amino acids. CDR3 nucleotide sequence: TGTGCCAGCTCACGACAGGGGGCGAGCTCCTACGAGCAGTACTTC. Translation: CASSRQGASSYEQYF.

This chain links TRBV7-2 with TRBJ1-4; 7 positions agree with TRBD1. Germline V gene lookup returns CDR1 SGHTA and CDR2 FQGNSA. V trimming: 8 bases; J trimming: 4 bases; junction bases outside the gene matches: 4. This CDR3 is 13 amino acids long. The DNA for the CDR3 is TGTGCCAGCTCCCGGGACAGTAATGAAAAACTGTTTTTT. This codes for CASSRDSNEKLFF.

In this sample, this clone turned up a few times. The chain joins TRBV10-2 to TRBJ2-2; 8 nucleotides align to TRBD2. Germline assignment: CDR1 WSHSY and CDR2 SAAADI. The CDR3 loop spans 14 amino acids. J was trimmed by 4 bases and V by 8 bases; bases with no gene match: 6. The CDR3 loop is CASQAGASTGELFF. CDR3 sequence (DNA): TGCGCCAGCCAAGCGGGGGCTAGCACCGGGGAGCTGTTTTTT.

This sequence joins TRBV27 and TRBJ1-2; 7 nucleotides agree with TRBD1. The germline V gene encodes CDR1 MNHEY and CDR2 SMNVEV (reference sequence). This CDR3 is 15 amino acids long. Germline trimming cut 3 bases from V and 2 bases from J; bases unmatched to any gene: 6. DNA for the CDR3: TGTGCCAGCAGTTTCGCCGACAGGGCCAACTATGGCTACACCTTC. As protein: CASSFADRANYGYTF.

V is TRBV9 and J is TRBJ2-7; D may be TRBD1 (5 bases). This CDR3 spans 16 amino acids. Germline-derived CDR1 and CDR2 are SGDLS and YYNGEE. Trimming took 4 bases from V and 0 from J, leaving 17 bases between them. CDR3 nucleotide sequence: TGTGCCAGCAGCCCTCAGGGCAGTACGGTCTCCTACGAGCAGTACTTC. It specifies CASSPQGSTVSYEQYF.

The chain recombines TRBV25-1 with TRBJ2-7, with D maybe TRBD1 (5 bases). V lost 3 bases and J lost 0, with 9 bases in between. This CDR3 is built from 14 residues. Germline V gene lookup returns CDR1 MGHDK and CDR2 SYGVNS. CDR3 nucleotide sequence: TGTGCCAGCAGTGAGGCAACAGGCTCCTACGAGCAGTACTTC. Protein product: CASSEATGSYEQYF.

The chain joins TRBV6-1 to TRBJ1-2, with D perhaps TRBD1 (5 bases). CDR3 length equals 13 residues. CDR1 is MNHNS and CDR2 is SASEGT in the germline V gene. Between the trimmed V and J ends, which lost 8 bases and 4 bases, there was a span of 14 bases. The CDR3 spells CASGGTAVYGYTF. CDR3 DNA: TGTGCCAGCGGGGGGACGGCTGTCTATGGCTACACCTTC.

The chain combines TRBV2 with TRBJ2-7; 7 bases fit TRBD2. CDR1 and CDR2 (germline): SNHLY, FYNNEI. This CDR3 has 15 amino acids. Unmatched junction bases numbered 10, after V lost 7 bases and J lost 1 base. As DNA, the CDR3 is TGTGCCAGCAAATTTGGGGGGGTCTTATCCTACGAGCAGTACTTC. Its translation is CASKFGGVLSYEQYF.

The chain is built from TRBV28 and TRBJ1-2; TRBD1 is a possible D gene (6 bases). The CDR3 is 14 residues long. Germline V gene lookup returns CDR1 MDHEN and CDR2 SYDVKM. Trimming took 8 bases from V and 8 from J, leaving 21 bases between them. The CDR3 protein is CASLGDGQFKGYTF. As DNA, the CDR3 is TGTGCCAGCTTGGGGGATGGACAGTTTAAAGGCTACACCTTC.

The chain joins TRBV18 to TRBJ2-7, with D tentatively TRBD2 (7 bases). Trimming cost V 1 base and J 5 bases, with 12 bases left between them. The CDR3 loop spans 14 amino acids. CDR1 is KGHSH, CDR2 LQKENI, per germline. The CDR3 region has the DNA TGTGCCAGCTCACCACGGGGGGGCCGGGACGAGCAGTACTTC. It is translated as CASSPRGGRDEQYF.

The J gene is TRBJ1-2, the V gene TRBV5-5; tentatively, D is TRBD1 (5 bases). Germline assignment: CDR1 SGHKS and CDR2 YYEKEE (reference sequence). The CDR3 consists of 15 residues. Trimming cost V 3 bases and J 4 bases, with 16 bases left between them. Here the CDR3 reads CASSSQAGGSYGYTF. The DNA for the CDR3 is TGTGCCAGCAGCTCCCAAGCGGGGGGATCCTATGGCTACACCTTC.